This TCR beta chain was captured in a study of T cells in tumors after PD-1 blockade. Study-level background: No patient had prior checkpoint blockade, systemic immunosuppression, or radiotherapy within 4 weeks.

The junction had 6 bases not matched to a gene; V was cut back by 5 bases and J by 1 base. Germline CDR1 and CDR2: MDHEN and SYDVKM. This CDR3 is 15 amino acids long. The method was immunoSEQ multiplex PCR; TCRdb's version includes in-frame clones alone and lacks a portion of them. Of tens of thousands of clones in the sample, about 74% were seen once. This rearrangement joins TRBV28 to TRBJ2-5, with 8 bases aligning to TRBD1. This clonotype originated in a human donor with basal cell carcinoma. Specimen: PBMCs, collected after anti-PD-1 treatment. In DNA form, the CDR3 reads TGTGCCAGCAGTACGACAGGGGCCATCCAAGAGACCCAGTACTTC. It specifies CASSTTGAIQETQYF.